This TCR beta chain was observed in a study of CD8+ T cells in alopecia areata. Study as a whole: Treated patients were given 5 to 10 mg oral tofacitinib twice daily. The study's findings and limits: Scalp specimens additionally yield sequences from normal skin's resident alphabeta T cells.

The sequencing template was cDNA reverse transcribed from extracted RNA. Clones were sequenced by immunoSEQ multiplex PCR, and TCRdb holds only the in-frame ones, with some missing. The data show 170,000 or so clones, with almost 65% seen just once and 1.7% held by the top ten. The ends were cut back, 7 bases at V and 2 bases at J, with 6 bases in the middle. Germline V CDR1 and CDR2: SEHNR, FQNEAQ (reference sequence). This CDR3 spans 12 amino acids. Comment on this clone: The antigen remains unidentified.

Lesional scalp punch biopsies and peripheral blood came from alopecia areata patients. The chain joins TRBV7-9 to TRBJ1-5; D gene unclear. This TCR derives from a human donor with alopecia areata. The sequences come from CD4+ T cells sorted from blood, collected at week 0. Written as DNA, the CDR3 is TGTGCCAGCACCGGCGGCAATCAGCCCCAGCATTTT. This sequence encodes CASTGGNQPQHF.